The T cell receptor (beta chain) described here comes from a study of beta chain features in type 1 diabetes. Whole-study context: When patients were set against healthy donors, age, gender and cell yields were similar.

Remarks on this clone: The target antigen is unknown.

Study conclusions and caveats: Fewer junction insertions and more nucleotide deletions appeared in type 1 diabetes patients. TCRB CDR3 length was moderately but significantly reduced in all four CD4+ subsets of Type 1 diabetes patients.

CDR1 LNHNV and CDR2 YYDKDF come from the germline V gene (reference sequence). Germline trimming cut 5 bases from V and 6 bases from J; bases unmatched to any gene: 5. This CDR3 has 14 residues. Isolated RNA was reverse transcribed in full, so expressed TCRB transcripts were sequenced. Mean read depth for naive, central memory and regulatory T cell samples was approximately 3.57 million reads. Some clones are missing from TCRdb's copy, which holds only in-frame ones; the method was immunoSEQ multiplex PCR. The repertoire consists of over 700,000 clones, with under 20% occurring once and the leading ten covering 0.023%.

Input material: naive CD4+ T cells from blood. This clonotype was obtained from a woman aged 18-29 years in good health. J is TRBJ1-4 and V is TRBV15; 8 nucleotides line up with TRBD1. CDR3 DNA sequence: TGTGCCACCAGCCGACAGGGGCTCGATGAAAAACTGTTTTTT. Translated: CATSRQGLDEKLFF. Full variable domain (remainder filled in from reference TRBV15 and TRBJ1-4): DAMVIQNPRYQVTQFGKPVTLSCSQTLNHNVMYWYQQKSSQAPKLLFHYYDKDFNNEADTPDNFQSRRPNTSFCFLDIRSPGLGDTAMYLCATSRQGLDEKLFFGSGTQLSVL.